The rows below give T cell receptor beta chains drawn from one sample of a study of cytomegalovirus exposure and HLA in healthy donors. Method: immunoSEQ multiplex PCR; TCRdb's copy keeps in-frame clones and lacks some. Of roughly 190,000 clones in the sample, approximately 84% are singletons; the top ten hold about 2.6%. The sequenced sample was PBMCs. These receptors originate from a woman between 50 and 59 years old in good health and CMV-seropositive. Each CDR3 is given with its conserved first and last residue. A D gene is named only where the DNA matches it firmly. Clone sizes are given selectively: once, few, many, or a class where the clone is expanded.

NA | TRBJ2-5 | TRBD2 | TRBV15 | CATSLGGGGETQYF | TGTGCCACCAGCCTCGGGGGGGGTGGAGAGACCCAGTACTTC
NA | TRBJ2-7 | NA | TRBV2 | CASRETANSYEQYF | TGTGCCAGCAGGGAGACAGCAAACTCCTACGAGCAGTACTTC
NA | TRBJ2-1 | NA | TRBV5-3 | CARSSYQVTSYNEQFF | TGTGCCAGAAGCTCCTACCAGGTTACCTCCTACAATGAGCAGTTCTTC
NA | TRBJ1-5 | TRBD1 | TRBV9 | CASSETGGAGQPQHF | TGTGCCAGCAGCGAGACAGGGGGCGCGGGTCAGCCCCAGCATTTT
few | TRBJ1-6 | TRBD1 | TRBV2 | CASVRTDRANSPLHF | TGTGCCAGCGTAAGGACCGACAGGGCTAATTCACCCCTCCACTTT
NA | TRBJ2-7 | NA | TRBV2 | CASSRDKGGEQYF | TGTGCCAGCAGTAGGGACAAAGGGGGCGAGCAGTACTTC
NA | TRBJ2-1 | NA | TRBV7-3 | CASSHGPLNEQFF | TGTGCCAGCAGCCATGGGCCTCTGAATGAGCAGTTCTTC
NA | TRBJ1-3 | NA | TRBV2 | CASRGGGGNTIYF | TGTGCCAGCCGTGGGGGAGGAGGAAACACCATATATTTT
few | TRBJ2-3 | NA | TRBV4-2 | CASSQVFGTQYF | TGTGCCAGCAGCCAAGTCTTCGGTACGCAGTATTTT
NA | TRBJ1-1 | NA | TRBV19 | CASSERGNRGMNTEAFF | TGTGCCAGTAGTGAGAGGGGGAATCGAGGCATGAACACTGAAGCTTTCTTT
NA | TRBJ1-2 | NA | TRBV12-5 | CASGLSTTRDGYTF | TGTGCTAGTGGTTTGTCAACGACCAGGGATGGCTACACCTTC
once | TRBJ2-7 | NA | TRBV7-9 | CASSQYYGGGHEQYF | TGTGCCAGCAGCCAATACTATGGGGGGGGCCACGAGCAGTACTTC
NA | TRBJ1-1 | TRBD1 | TRBV6-4 | CASSDPLRTGMNTEAFF | TGTGCCAGCAGTGACCCACTACGGACAGGGATGAACACTGAAGCTTTCTTT
NA | TRBJ1-2 | NA | TRBV5-1 | CASSLADGKYGYTF | TGCGCCAGCAGCTTGGCGGACGGGAAATATGGCTACACCTTC
NA | TRBJ2-5 | NA | TRBV5-4 | CASSLWTGEETQYF | TGTGCCAGCAGCCTATGGACTGGGGAAGAGACCCAGTACTTC
NA | TRBJ2-7 | TRBD2 | TRBV5-1 | CASSLLLAGTGEQYF | TGCGCCAGCAGCTTGCTTCTAGCGGGGACGGGGGAGCAGTACTTC
NA | TRBJ2-1 | TRBD1 | TRBV15 | CATSRDRGRLSQFF | TGTGCCACCAGCAGAGACAGGGGGCGATTGAGTCAGTTCTTC
NA | TRBJ1-2 | NA | TRBV27 | CASRPLQGSANYGYTF | TGTGCCAGCCGCCCGTTACAGGGATCGGCTAACTATGGCTACACCTTC
NA | TRBJ2-6 | NA | TRBV19 | CASSITGAGGANVLTF | TGTGCCAGTAGTATAACCGGTGCAGGTGGGGCCAACGTCCTGACTTTC
NA | TRBJ2-7 | TRBD1 | TRBV7-7 | CASSPLQGTYEQYF | TGTGCTAGCAGCCCCCTACAGGGGACCTACGAGCAGTACTTC
NA | TRBJ1-2 | NA | TRBV5-4 | CASSLDTIGYTF | TGTGCCAGCAGCTTGGACACGATTGGCTACACCTTC
NA | TRBJ1-6 | NA | TRBV9 | CASSVTDSYNSPLHF | TGTGCCAGCAGCGTCACTGACTCCTATAATTCACCCCTCCACTTT
NA | TRBJ2-3 | NA | TRBV7-3 | CASSPGDPGDTQYF | TGTGCCAGCAGCCCGGGAGATCCCGGGGATACGCAGTATTTT
NA | TRBJ1-1 | TRBD1 | TRBV19 | CASSTTGAVNTEAFF | TGTGCCAGTAGTACAACAGGGGCAGTGAACACTGAAGCTTTCTTT
few | TRBJ2-3 | NA | TRBV5-1 | CASSSLGDTQYF | TGCGCCAGCAGCTCACTAGGAGATACGCAGTATTTT
once | TRBJ1-1 | TRBD1 | TRBV29-1 | CSALQGRNTEAFF | TGCAGCGCTTTACAGGGGCGGAACACTGAAGCTTTCTTT
once | TRBJ2-7 | NA | TRBV7-2 | CASSYQGEQYF | TGTGCCAGCAGCTATCAGGGCGAGCAGTACTTC
few | TRBJ2-2 | NA | TRBV5-6 | CASSSRYTGELFF | TGTGCCAGCAGCTCGCGATACACCGGGGAGCTGTTTTTT
NA | TRBJ2-2 | TRBD2 | TRBV5-1 | CASSLRTSGGSGELFF | TGCGCCAGCAGCTTGCGGACTAGCGGGGGGTCCGGGGAGCTGTTTTTT
NA | TRBJ1-3 | NA | TRBV6-5 | CASSYDTAGNTIYF | TGTGCCAGCAGTTACGACACGGCTGGAAACACCATATATTTT
NA | TRBJ2-2 | TRBD2 | TRBV30 | CAWSVRRATSGGADTGELFF | TGTGCCTGGAGTGTAAGAAGGGCCACTAGCGGGGGGGCAGACACCGGGGAGCTGTTTTTT
NA | TRBJ2-2 | NA | TRBV5-6 | CASSLGAGPNTGELFF | TGTGCCAGCAGCTTGGGGGCGGGGCCGAACACCGGGGAGCTGTTTTTT
few | TRBJ2-5 | TRBD1 | TRBV5-6 | CASSRDERDSYQETQYF | TGTGCCAGCAGCCGCGACGAACGGGACAGCTATCAAGAGACCCAGTACTTC
NA | TRBJ2-1 | TRBD2 | TRBV18 | CASSPRWTSGGADNEQFF | TGTGCCAGCTCACCCCGATGGACTAGCGGGGGGGCGGACAATGAGCAGTTCTTC
once | TRBJ1-2 | NA | TRBV20-1 | CSARDQGGYTF | TGCAGTGCTAGAGATCAGGGTGGCTACACCTTC
NA | TRBJ2-2 | NA | TRBV11-3 | CASSLAGRSTGELFF | TGTGCCAGCAGCTTAGCAGGCAGGTCCACCGGGGAGCTGTTTTTT
NA | TRBJ2-3 | NA | TRBV19 | CASTPTGRLENTQYF | TGTGCCAGTACCCCCACGGGAAGGCTCGAGAATACGCAGTATTTT
NA | TRBJ2-3 | NA | TRBV4-2 | CASSQDGTTDTQYF | TGTGCCAGCAGCCAAGACGGTACCACAGATACGCAGTATTTT
NA | TRBJ2-5 | TRBD1 | TRBV2 | CASSLNRDRSRETQYF | TGTGCCAGCAGTCTAAACCGGGACAGGTCAAGGGAGACCCAGTACTTC
NA | TRBJ1-3 | NA | TRBV15 | CATSSYGNTIYF | TGTGCCACCAGCTCCTATGGAAACACCATATATTTT
once | TRBJ1-2 | NA | TRBV18 | CASSPTGGEGYTF | TGTGCCAGCTCACCAACGGGGGGAGAGGGCTACACCTTC
NA | TRBJ1-1 | NA | TRBV30 | CAWRGRAATEAFF | TGTGCCTGGAGGGGCAGGGCGGCCACTGAAGCTTTCTTT
NA | TRBJ2-7 | TRBD1 | TRBV28 | CASSLGTGAYEQYF | TGTGCCAGCAGTTTGGGGACAGGGGCCTACGAGCAGTACTTC